The clone carrying this T cell receptor (beta chain) was counted a single time. The antigen is unknown. The V end lost 3 bases, the J end lost 6 bases, and 13 bases lay between the germline ends. CDR1 and CDR2 from the germline V gene are LNHNV and YYDKDF (reference sequence). The CDR3 spans 14 residues. This sample is part of a study of CD4+ T cells in melanoma. Study observations and caveats: A reported correlation linked neoantigen-specific CD4+ T cells to CD8+, macrophage and B cell function. Reportedly, melanoma neoantigen-specific CD4+ T cells showed varied differentiation states.

Assay used: immunoSEQ multiplex PCR; TCRdb lists only in-frame clones, some missing. In the table there are about 110,000 clones, around 93% of which are singletons. This TCR was recovered from a human donor with melanoma. The sample consisted of peripheral blood. The gene calls are TRBV15 and TRBJ2-3; the D gene is possibly TRBD2 (6 bases). The DNA of the CDR3 is TGTGCCACCAGCAGGGGACTGGTTGTGGATACGCAGTATTTT. It is translated as CATSRGLVVDTQYF.